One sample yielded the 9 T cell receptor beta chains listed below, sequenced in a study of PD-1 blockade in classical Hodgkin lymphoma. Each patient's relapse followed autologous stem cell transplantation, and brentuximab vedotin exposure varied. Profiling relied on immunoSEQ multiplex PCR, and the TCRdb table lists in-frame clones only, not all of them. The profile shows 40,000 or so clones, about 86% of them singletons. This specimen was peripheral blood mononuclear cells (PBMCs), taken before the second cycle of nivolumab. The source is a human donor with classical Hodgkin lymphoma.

Here the CDR3 DNA reads TGTGCCAGCAGCCCCGGCCCATCGGGGGGCAGAGTTGGCTACACCTTC. Translating it yields CASSPGPSGGRVGYTF. The rearrangement uses TRBV9 and TRBJ1-2; maybe TRBD1 (6 bases). The V gene lost 4 bases and the J gene lost 7 bases, with 23 bases spanning the gap. Germline CDR1 SGDLS, CDR2 YYNGEE. The CDR3 is made up of 16 amino acids. The variable domain in full, completed from reference TRBV9 and TRBJ1-2, reads DSGVTQTPKHLITATGQRVTLRCSPRSGDLSVYWYQQSLDQGLQFLIQYYNGEERAKGNILERFSAQQFPDLHSELNLSSLELGDSALYFCASSPGPSGGRVGYTFGSGTRLTVV.

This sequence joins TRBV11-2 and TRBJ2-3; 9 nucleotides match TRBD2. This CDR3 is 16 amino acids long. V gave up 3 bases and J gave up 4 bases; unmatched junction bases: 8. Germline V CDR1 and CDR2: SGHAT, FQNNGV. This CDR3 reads CASSFGMLAGSDTQYF. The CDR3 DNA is TGTGCCAGCAGCTTTGGTATGCTAGCGGGATCAGATACGCAGTATTTT. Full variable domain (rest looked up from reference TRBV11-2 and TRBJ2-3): EAGVAQSPRYKIIEKRQSVAFWCNPISGHATLYWYQQILGQGPKLLIQFQNNGVVDDSQLPKDRFSAERLKGVDSTLKIQPAKLEDSAVYLCASSFGMLAGSDTQYFGPGTRLTVL.

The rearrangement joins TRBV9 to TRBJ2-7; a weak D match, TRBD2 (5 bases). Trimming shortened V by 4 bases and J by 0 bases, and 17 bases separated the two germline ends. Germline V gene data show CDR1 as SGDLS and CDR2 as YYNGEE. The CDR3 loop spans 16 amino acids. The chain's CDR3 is CASSHSDGGSSYEQYF. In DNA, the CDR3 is TGTGCCAGCAGCCACTCCGATGGTGGGAGCTCCTACGAGCAGTACTTC.

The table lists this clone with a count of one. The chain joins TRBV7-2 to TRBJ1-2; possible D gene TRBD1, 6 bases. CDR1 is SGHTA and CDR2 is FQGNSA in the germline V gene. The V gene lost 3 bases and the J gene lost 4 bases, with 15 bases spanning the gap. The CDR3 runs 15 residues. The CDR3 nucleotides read TGTGCCAGCAGCTTTGGGGGCGTGACTCGCTATGGCTACACCTTC. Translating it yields CASSFGGVTRYGYTF.

The CDR3 DNA sequence: TGCGCCAGCAGTGAAAGCAGGAGGGAGACCCAGTACTTC. Its protein product is CASSESRRETQYF. The chain uses TRBV10-2 and TRBJ2-5, with a tentative D call TRBD2 (5 bases). The V gene's germline CDR1 is WSHSY and CDR2 SAAADI. V was shortened by 3 bases and J by 5 bases, with 10 bases between the two germline ends. The CDR3 spans 13 residues.

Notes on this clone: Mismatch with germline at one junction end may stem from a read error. CDR3 protein: CASSQVGGYYQETQYF. DNA of the CDR3: TGCGCCAGCAGCCAAGTAGGGGGCTACTACCAAGAGACCCAGTACTTC. The gene calls are TRBV14 and TRBJ2-5, with 7 bases identical to TRBD1. Germline V CDR1 and CDR2: SGHDN, FVKESK. This CDR3 contains 16 residues.

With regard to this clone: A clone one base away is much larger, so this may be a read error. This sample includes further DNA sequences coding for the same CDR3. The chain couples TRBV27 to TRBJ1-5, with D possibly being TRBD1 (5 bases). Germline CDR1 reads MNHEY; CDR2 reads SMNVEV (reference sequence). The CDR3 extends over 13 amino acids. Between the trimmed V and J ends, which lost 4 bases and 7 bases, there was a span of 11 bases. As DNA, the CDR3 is TGTGCCAGCAGTTGGGGACGGGGCCAGCCCCAGCATTTT. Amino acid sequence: CASSWGRGQPQHF.

For the CDR3, the DNA is TGTGCCAGCAGCGTAGGGACTCGGTACGAGCAGTACTTC. It codes for CASSVGTRYEQYF. This chain connects TRBV9 to TRBJ2-7; D might be TRBD2 (5 bases). Between the trimmed V and J ends, which lost 0 bases and 4 bases, there was a span of 8 bases. The CDR3 covers 13 residues. Germline V CDR1 and CDR2: SGDLS, YYNGEE.

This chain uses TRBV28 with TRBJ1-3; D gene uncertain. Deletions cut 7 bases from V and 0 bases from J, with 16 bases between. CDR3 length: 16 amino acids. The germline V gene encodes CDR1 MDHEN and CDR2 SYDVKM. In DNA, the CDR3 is TGTGCCAGCACACGGGCCCAGCTGCTCTCTGGAAACACCATATATTTT. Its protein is CASTRAQLLSGNTIYF. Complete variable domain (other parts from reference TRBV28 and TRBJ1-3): DVKVTQSSRYLVKRTGEKVFLECVQDMDHENMFWYRQDPGLGLRLIYFSYDVKMKEKGDIPEGYSVSREKKERFSLILESASTNQTSMYLCASTRAQLLSGNTIYFGEGSWLTVV.